This T cell receptor beta chain comes out of a study of shared clonotypes between healthy human individuals. For the study at large: Per donor, CD8 memory used one plate, CD8 naive used two, CD4 memory used three and CD4 naive used three. The study, taken as a whole, reports: Estimated richness values were generally larger in naive subsets than in memory subsets.

A CD45RA+ naive subset and a CD45RA-negative memory subset were split from CD4+ cells. This clone was seen only once. What it binds is unknown. Per the study methods: ImmunoSEQ gave junction-only sequences without quality scores, so filtering differed. Sequencing used immunoSEQ multiplex PCR; TCRdb keeps in-frame clones, though not all of them. Clone size and the V and J calls come from that table; the DNA yielded D and trimming. This repertoire shows around 550,000 clones, 96% found once; its top ten account for about 0.064%. Input material: naive CD4+ T cells sorted from blood. Indicated subset: CD45RA+ positively selected. The TCR comes from a woman aged 25 to 45 in good health.

The chain's CDR3 is CASGGSAYEQYF. The CDR3 DNA follows: TGTGCCAGCGGGGGCAGCGCCTACGAGCAGTACTTC. The genes are TRBV2 and TRBJ2-7; a possible D gene is TRBD1 (6 bases). CDR1 and CDR2 from the germline V gene are SNHLY and FYNNEI. The CDR3 is 12 amino acids. V was cut by 8 bases and J by 2 bases, with 10 bases left in between.